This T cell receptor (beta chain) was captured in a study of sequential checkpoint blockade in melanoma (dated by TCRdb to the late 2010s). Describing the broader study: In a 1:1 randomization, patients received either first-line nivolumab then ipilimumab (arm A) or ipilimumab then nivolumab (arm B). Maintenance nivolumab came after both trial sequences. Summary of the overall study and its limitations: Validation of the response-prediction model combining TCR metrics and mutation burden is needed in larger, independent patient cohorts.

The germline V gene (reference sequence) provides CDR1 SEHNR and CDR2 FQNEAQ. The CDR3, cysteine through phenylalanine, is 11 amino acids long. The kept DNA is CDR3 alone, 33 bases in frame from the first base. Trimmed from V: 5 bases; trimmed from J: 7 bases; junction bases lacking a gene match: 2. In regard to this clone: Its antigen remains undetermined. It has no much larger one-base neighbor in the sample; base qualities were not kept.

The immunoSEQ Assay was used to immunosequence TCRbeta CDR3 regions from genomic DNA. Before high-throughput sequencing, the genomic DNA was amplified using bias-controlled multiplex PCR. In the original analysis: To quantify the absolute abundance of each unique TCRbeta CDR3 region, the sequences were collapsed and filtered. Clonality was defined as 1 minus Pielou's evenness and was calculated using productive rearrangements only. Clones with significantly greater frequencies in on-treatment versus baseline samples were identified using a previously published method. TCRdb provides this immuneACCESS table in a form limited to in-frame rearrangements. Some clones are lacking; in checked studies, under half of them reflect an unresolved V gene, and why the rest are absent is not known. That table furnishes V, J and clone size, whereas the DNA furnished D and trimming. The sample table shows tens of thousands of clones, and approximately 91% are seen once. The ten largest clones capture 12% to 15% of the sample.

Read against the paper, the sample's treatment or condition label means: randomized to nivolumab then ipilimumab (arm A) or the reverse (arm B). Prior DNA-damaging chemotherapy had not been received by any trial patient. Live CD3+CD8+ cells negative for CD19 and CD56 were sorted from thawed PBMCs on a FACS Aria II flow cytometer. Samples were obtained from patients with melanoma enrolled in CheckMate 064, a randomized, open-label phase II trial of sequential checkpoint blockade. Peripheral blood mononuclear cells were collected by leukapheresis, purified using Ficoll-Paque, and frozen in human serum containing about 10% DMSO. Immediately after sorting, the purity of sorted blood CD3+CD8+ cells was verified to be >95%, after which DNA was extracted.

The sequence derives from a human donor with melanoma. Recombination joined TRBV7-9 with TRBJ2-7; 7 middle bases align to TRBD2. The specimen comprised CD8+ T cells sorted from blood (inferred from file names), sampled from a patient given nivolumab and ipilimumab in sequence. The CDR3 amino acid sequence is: CASSPGGEQYF. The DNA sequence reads TGTGCCAGCAGCCCGGGGGGTGAGCAGTACTTC.